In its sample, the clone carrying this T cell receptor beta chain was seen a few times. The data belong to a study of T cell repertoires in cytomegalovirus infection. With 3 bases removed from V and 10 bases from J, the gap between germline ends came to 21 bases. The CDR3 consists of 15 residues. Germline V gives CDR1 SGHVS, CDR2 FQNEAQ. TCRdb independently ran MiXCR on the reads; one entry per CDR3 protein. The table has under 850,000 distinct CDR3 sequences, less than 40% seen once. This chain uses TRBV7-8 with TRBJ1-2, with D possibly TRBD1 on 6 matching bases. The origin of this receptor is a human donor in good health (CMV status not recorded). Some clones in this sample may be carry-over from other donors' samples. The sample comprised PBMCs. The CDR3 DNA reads TGTGCCAGCAGCTTGGGGGGCAGGGCGTCGTCCGACTACACCTTC. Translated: CASSLGGRASSDYTF.